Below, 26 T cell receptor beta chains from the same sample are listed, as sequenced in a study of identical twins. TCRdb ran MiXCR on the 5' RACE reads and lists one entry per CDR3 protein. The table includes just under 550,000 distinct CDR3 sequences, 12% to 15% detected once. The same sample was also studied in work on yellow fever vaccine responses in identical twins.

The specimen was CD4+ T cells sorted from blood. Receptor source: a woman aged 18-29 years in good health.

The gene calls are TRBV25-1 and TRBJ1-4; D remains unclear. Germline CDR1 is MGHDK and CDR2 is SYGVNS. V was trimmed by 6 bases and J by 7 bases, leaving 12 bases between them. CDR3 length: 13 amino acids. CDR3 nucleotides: TGTGCCAGCAGAACCCAGAACACTGAAAAACTGTTTTTT. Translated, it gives CASRTQNTEKLFF.

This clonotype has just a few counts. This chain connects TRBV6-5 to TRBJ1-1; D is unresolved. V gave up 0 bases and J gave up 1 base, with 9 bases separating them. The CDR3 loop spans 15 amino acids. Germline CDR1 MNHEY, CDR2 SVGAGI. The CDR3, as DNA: TGTGCCAGCAGTTACTCGACAAGGCCGAACACTGAAGCTTTCTTT. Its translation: CASSYSTRPNTEAFF.

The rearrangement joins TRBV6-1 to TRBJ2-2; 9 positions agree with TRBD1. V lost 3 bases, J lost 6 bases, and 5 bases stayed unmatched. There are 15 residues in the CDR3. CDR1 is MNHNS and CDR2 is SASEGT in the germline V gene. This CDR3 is CASSDRDRAAGELFF. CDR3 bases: TGTGCCAGCAGTGACCGGGACAGGGCGGCCGGGGAGCTGTTTTTT.

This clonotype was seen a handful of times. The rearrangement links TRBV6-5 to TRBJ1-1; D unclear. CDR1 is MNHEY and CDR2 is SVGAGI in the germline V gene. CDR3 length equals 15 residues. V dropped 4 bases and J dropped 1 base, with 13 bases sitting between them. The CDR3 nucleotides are TGTGCCAGCAGTTCGGTCGGGGTCGGGAACACTGAAGCTTTCTTT. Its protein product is CASSSVGVGNTEAFF.

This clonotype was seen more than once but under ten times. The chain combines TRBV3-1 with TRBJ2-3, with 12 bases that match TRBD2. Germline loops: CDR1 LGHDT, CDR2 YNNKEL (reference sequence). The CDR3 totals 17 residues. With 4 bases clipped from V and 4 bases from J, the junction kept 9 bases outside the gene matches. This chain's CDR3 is CASSLHPLAGGPDTQYF. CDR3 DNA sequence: TGTGCCAGCAGCCTACACCCCCTAGCGGGGGGGCCAGATACGCAGTATTTT.

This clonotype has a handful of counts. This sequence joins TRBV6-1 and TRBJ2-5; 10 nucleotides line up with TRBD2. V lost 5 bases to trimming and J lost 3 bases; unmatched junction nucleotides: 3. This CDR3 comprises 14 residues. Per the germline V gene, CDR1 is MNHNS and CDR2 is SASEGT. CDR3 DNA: TGTGCCAGCAGTAGTCTAGCGGGGGAAGAGACCCAGTACTTC. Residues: CASSSLAGEETQYF.

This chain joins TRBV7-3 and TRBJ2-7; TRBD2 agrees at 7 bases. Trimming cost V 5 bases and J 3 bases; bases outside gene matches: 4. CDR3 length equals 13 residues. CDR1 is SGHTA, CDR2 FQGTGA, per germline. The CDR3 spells CASSQERGYEQYF. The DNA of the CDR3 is TGTGCCAGCAGCCAAGAGCGGGGCTACGAGCAGTACTTC.

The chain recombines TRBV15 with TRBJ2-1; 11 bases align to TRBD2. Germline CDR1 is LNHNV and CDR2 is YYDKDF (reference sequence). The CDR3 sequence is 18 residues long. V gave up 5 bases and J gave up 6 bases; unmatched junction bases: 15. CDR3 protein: CATSPNYLTSGKANEQFF. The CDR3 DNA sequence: TGTGCCACCAGCCCCAACTACCTGACTAGCGGGAAAGCCAATGAGCAGTTCTTC.

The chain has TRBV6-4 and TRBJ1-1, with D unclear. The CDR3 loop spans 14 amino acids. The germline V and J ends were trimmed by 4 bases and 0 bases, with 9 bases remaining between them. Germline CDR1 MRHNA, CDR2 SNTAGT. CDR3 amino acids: CASSVGFMNTEAFF. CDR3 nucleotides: TGTGCCAGCAGTGTAGGCTTTATGAACACTGAAGCTTTCTTT.

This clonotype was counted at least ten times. Here the CDR3 reads CATGAGFTTGELFF. The CDR3 DNA is TGTGCCACCGGAGCGGGGTTCACCACCGGGGAGCTGTTTTTT. This sequence joins TRBV10-3 and TRBJ2-2, with TRBD2 matching over 7 bases. The germline CDR1 and CDR2 sequences are ENHRY and SYGVKD. Trimming took 10 bases from V and 4 from J; bases not matched to a gene: 9. The CDR3 spans 14 residues.

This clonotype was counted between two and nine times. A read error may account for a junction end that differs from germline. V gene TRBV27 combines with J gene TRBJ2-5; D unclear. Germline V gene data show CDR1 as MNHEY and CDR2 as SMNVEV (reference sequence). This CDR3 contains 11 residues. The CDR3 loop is CASSRQGTQYF. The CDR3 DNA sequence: TGTGCCAGCAGTCGCCAAGGGACCCAGTACTTC.

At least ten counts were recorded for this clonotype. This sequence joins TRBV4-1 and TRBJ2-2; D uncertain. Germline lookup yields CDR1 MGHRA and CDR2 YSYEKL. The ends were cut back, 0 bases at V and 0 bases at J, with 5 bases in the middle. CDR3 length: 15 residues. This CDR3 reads CASSQDSPNTGELFF. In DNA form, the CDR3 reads TGCGCCAGCAGCCAAGATTCCCCGAACACCGGGGAGCTGTTTTTT.

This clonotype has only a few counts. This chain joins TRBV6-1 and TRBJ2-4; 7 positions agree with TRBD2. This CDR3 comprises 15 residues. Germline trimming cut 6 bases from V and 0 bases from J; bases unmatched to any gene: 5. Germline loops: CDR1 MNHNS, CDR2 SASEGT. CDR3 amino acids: CASSAAGVAKNIQYF. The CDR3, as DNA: TGTGCCAGCAGCGCGGCGGGGGTAGCCAAAAACATTCAGTACTTC.

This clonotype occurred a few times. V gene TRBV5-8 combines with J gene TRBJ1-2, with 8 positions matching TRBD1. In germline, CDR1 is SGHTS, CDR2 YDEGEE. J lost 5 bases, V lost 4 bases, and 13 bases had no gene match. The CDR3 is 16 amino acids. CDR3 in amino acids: CASSPHPGTGPYGYTF. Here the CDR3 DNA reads TGTGCCAGCAGCCCTCACCCCGGGACAGGACCGTATGGCTACACCTTC.

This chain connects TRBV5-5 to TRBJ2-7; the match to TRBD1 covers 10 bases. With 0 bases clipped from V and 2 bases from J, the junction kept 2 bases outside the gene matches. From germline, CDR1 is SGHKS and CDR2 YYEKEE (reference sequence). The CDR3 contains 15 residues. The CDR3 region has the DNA TGTGCCAGCAGCTTGGTTGGGACAGGGGCCTACGAGCAGTACGTC. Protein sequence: CASSLVGTGAYEQYV.

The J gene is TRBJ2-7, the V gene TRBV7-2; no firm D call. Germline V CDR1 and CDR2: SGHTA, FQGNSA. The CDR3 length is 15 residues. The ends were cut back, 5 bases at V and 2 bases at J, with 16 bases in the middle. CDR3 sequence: CASSAVVSQTYEQYF. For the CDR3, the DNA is TGTGCCAGCAGCGCCGTTGTCTCCCAAACCTACGAGCAGTACTTC.

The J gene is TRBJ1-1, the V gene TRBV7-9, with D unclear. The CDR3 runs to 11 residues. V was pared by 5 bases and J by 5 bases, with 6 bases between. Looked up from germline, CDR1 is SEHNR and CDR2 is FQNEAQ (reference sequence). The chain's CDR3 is CASSDRTEAFF. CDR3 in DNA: TGTGCCAGCAGCGATCGTACTGAAGCTTTCTTT. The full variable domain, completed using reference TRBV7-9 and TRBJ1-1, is DTGVSQNPRHKITKRGQNVTFRCDPISEHNRLYWYRQTLGQGPEFLTYFQNEAQLEKSRLLSDRFSAERPKGSFSTLEIQRTEQGDSAMYLCASSDRTEAFFGQGTRLTVV.

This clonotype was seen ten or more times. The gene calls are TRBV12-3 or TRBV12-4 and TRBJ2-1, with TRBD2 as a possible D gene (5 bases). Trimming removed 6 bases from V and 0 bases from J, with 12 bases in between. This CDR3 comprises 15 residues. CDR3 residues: CASSPDSSSYNEQFF. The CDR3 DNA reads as TGTGCCAGCAGCCCGGACTCGAGCTCCTACAATGAGCAGTTCTTC.

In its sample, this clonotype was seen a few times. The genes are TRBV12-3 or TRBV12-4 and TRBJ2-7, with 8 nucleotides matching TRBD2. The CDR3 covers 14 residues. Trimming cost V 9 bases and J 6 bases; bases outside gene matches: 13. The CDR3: CASQPGLVRFEQYF. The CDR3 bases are TGTGCCAGTCAACCGGGACTAGTAAGGTTCGAGCAGTACTTC.

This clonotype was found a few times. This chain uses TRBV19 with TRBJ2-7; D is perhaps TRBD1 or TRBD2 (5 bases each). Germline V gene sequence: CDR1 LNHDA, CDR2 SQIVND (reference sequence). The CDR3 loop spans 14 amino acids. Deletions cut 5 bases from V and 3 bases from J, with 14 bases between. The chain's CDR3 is CASSWGTDFYEQYF. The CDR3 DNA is TGTGCCAGTAGTTGGGGGACCGACTTCTACGAGCAGTACTTC.

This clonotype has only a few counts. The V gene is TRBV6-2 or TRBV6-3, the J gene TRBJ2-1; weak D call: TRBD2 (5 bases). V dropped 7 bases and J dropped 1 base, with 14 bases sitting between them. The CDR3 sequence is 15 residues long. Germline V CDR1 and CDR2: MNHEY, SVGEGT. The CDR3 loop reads CASNSVVASYNEQFF. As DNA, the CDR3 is TGTGCCAGCAACAGCGTGGTAGCGTCCTACAATGAGCAGTTCTTC.

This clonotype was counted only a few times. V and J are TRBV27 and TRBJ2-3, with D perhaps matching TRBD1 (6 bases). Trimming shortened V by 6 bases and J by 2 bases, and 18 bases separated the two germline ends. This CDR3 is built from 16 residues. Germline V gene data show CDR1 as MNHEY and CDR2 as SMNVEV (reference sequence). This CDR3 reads CASSLKTGSYTDTQYF. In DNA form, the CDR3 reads TGTGCCAGCAGCTTGAAGACAGGCTCTTACACAGATACGCAGTATTTT.

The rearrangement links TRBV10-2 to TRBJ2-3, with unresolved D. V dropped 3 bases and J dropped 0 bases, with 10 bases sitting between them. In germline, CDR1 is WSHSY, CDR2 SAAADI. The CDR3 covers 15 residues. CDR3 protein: CASSDGVFSTDTQYF. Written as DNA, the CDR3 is TGCGCCAGCAGTGACGGCGTCTTTAGCACAGATACGCAGTATTTT.

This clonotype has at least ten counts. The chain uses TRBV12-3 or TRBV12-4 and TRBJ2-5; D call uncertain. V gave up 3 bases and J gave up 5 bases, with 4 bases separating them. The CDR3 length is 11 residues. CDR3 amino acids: CASSFYETQYF. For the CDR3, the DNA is TGTGCCAGCAGTTTCTACGAGACCCAGTACTTC.

The CDR3 region has the DNA TGTGCCACCAGCAGACAGGACAGCTCCTACGAGCAGTACGTC. This gives the protein CATSRQDSSYEQYV. The chain uses TRBV15 and TRBJ2-7; D possibly corresponds to TRBD1 (6 bases). In germline, CDR1 is LNHNV, CDR2 YYDKDF (reference sequence). The CDR3 length is 14 residues. V was pared by 2 bases and J by 0 bases, with 8 bases between.

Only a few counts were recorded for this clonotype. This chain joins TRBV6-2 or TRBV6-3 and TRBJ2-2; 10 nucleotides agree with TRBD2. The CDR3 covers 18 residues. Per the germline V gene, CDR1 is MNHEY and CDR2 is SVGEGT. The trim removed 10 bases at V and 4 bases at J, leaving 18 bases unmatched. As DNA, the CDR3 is TGTGCCACGCGACCAGGGCTAGCGGGAGTTAGAGGCACCGGGGAGCTGTTTTTT. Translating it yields CATRPGLAGVRGTGELFF.